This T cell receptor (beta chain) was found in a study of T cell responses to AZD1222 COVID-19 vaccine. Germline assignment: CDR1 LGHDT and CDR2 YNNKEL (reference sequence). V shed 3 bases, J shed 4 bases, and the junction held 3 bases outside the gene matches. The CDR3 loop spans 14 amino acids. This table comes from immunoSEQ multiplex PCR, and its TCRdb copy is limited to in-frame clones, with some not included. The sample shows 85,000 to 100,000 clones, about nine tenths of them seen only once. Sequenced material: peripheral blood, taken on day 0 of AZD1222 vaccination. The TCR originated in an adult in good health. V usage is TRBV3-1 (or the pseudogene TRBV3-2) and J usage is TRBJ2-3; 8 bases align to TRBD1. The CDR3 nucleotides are TGTGCCAGCAGCCACGCGACAGGGGCAGATACGCAGTATTTT. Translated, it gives CASSHATGADTQYF.